Below are 9 T cell receptor beta chains sequenced from a single sample in a study of blood T cell repertoires in COVID-19. TCRdb keeps only in-frame clones here, not all; method: immunoSEQ multiplex PCR. Here the sample spans 70,000 to 100,000 clones, around 88% being singletons. Sequencing was done on a sample of peripheral blood. All receptors derive from a woman aged 70-85 years with acute or convalescent COVID-19.

The genes are TRBV28 and TRBJ2-1, with D maybe TRBD2 (6 bases). The CDR3 runs 14 residues. The V gene lost 5 bases and the J gene lost 2 bases, with 10 bases spanning the gap. CDR1 MDHEN and CDR2 SYDVKM come from the germline V gene. The CDR3 coding sequence is TGTGCCAGCAGTGCGGGGATGGCCTACAATGAGCAGTTCTTC. It specifies CASSAGMAYNEQFF. The full variable domain, its missing parts supplied by reference TRBV28 and TRBJ2-1, is DVKVTQSSRYLVKRTGEKVFLECVQDMDHENMFWYRQDPGLGLRLIYFSYDVKMKEKGDIPEGYSVSREKKERFSLILESASTNQTSMYLCASSAGMAYNEQFFGPGTRLTVL.

The chain combines TRBV30 with TRBJ2-7; D unclear. The CDR3 is made up of 14 amino acids. Germline CDR1 reads GTSNPN; CDR2 reads SVGIG (reference sequence). V shed 0 bases and J shed 6 bases, with 15 bases lying between them. The CDR3 DNA sequence: TGTGCCTGGAGTGTTAGTGACATAAAGTCCGAGCAGTACTTC. This gives the protein CAWSVSDIKSEQYF.

V gene TRBV9 combines with J gene TRBJ1-4, with TRBD1 matching over 9 bases. CDR3 length: 16 residues. After removal of 4 bases from V and 5 bases from J, the junction contained 9 bases not matched to a gene. The V gene's germline CDR1 is SGDLS and CDR2 YYNGEE. The CDR3 here is CASSSPPGQGNEKLFF. The CDR3 DNA sequence: TGTGCCAGCAGCTCCCCACCGGGACAGGGAAATGAAAAACTGTTTTTT.

This CDR3 is CASSLNGQGASYEQYF. Written as DNA, the CDR3 is TGTGCCAGCTCACTGAATGGACAGGGGGCTTCCTACGAGCAGTACTTC. The chain couples TRBV18 to TRBJ2-7, with TRBD1 identical over 11 bases. Germline V gene data show CDR1 as KGHSH and CDR2 as LQKENI. Trimming removed 4 bases from V and 1 base from J; junction bases left unmatched: 6. The CDR3 has 16 amino acids.

This clone was seen a single time. The chain's CDR3 is CASSPPGLAGVNEQFF. In DNA form, the CDR3 reads TGTGCCAGCAGCCCCCCCGGACTAGCGGGAGTCAATGAGCAGTTCTTC. V is TRBV5-4 and J is TRBJ2-1, with TRBD2 matching 13 bases. CDR1 SGHNT and CDR2 YYREEE come from the germline V gene (reference sequence). This CDR3 region has 16 residues. J was trimmed by 6 bases and V by 4 bases; bases with no gene match: 7.

This clone was counted between two and nine times. The chain is built from TRBV12-5 and TRBJ2-2; 8 bases are a match to TRBD1. The CDR3 contains 20 residues. Germline trimming cut 8 bases from V and 5 bases from J; bases unmatched to any gene: 25. CDR1 and CDR2 (germline): LGHNT, FRNRAP. CDR3 residues: CASSGGQGAIIPFLTGELFF. CDR3 DNA: TGTGCTAGTAGTGGCGGGCAGGGGGCGATCATCCCCTTCCTTACCGGGGAGCTGTTTTTT.

The table lists this clone with a count of one. The rearrangement uses TRBV29-1 and TRBJ2-5; TRBD2 agrees at 9 bases. J was trimmed by 3 bases and V by 6 bases; bases with no gene match: 2. This CDR3 spans 12 amino acids. Germline values: CDR1 SQVTM, CDR2 ANQGSEA. In DNA form, the CDR3 reads TGCAGCGTGACTAGCGGAGAAGAGACCCAGTACTTC. This sequence encodes CSVTSGEETQYF.

The chain links TRBV30 to TRBJ2-3; a possible D gene is TRBD2 (6 bases). CDR1 is GTSNPN, CDR2 SVGIG, per germline (reference sequence). The CDR3 covers 14 residues. V shed 2 bases and J shed 2 bases, with 11 bases lying between them. The CDR3 bases are TGTGCCTGGAGTACTGGCGGGGCCACAGATACGCAGTATTTT. Translated, it gives CAWSTGGATDTQYF.

J is TRBJ2-7 and V is TRBV19; 8 nucleotides match TRBD2. The V gene end was trimmed by 1 base and the J gene end by 4 bases; junction bases not matched to a gene: 6. The CDR3 is 15 amino acids. CDR1 and CDR2 from the germline V gene are LNHDA and SQIVND (reference sequence). CDR3 protein: CASSIASGSFYEQYF. CDR3 coding DNA: TGTGCCAGTAGTATAGCCAGCGGGAGTTTTTACGAGCAGTACTTC.